What follows is one T cell receptor beta chain and its context. Its cognate antigen is unknown. The investigators reverse transcribed all of the isolated RNA, so they sequenced expressed TCRB transcripts. The assay was immunoSEQ multiplex PCR, and TCRdb's table has in-frame clones only and misses some. The sample includes some 250,000 clones, roughly a tenth of them seen just once. The entry originates in a study of beta chain features in type 1 diabetes. General study findings and limits: All four CD4+ subsets from Type 1 diabetes patients carried moderately but significantly shorter TCRB CDR3s.

Germline lookup yields CDR1 SGHRS and CDR2 YFSETQ. This CDR3 spans 15 amino acids. Trimming left V 0 bases short and J 2 bases short, with 12 bases between. This TCR came from a man aged 25 to 40 with type 1 diabetes. The chain carries TRBV5-1 and TRBJ2-7, with D perhaps matching TRBD1 (6 bases). The sequenced sample was naive CD4+ T cells from blood. The CDR3 loop reads CASSLATGQPYEQYF. Here the CDR3 DNA reads TGCGCCAGCAGCTTGGCCACAGGGCAACCCTACGAGCAGTACTTC.